Presented here are 30 T cell receptor beta chains from one specimen sequenced in a study of CD8+CD57+ T cells in acquired aplastic anemia. The TCR beta profiling, which covered VDJ combination and CDR3 sequence, was carried out using genomic DNA as the template. TCRdb processed the reads anew with MiXCR; each CDR3 protein has one entry. The sample yields about 48,000 distinct CDR3 sequences, around 70% seen once. The material sequenced was sorted CD4+, CD8+, or CD8+CD57+ T cells (not recorded which) from PBMCs. The receptors originated from a human donor in good health, serving as a control.

V and J are TRBV7-3 and TRBJ2-5; the D gene is possibly TRBD1 (5 bases). The germline gives CDR1 SGHTA, CDR2 FQGTGA. Trimming left V 2 bases short and J 5 bases short, with 9 bases between. This CDR3 spans 13 amino acids. The CDR3 nucleotides are TGTGCCAGCAGCTTATTGGGGCGGGAGACCCAGTACTTC. Amino acids: CASSLLGRETQYF.

The V and J genes are TRBV15 and TRBJ2-3, with 8 bases identical to TRBD2. The J segment lost 11 bases and the V segment lost 9 bases, leaving 13 bases of the junction unmatched. CDR3 size: 13 residues. Germline V lookup: CDR1 LNHNV, CDR2 YYDKDF (reference sequence). The CDR3 spells CATRTSPYNEQYF. CDR3 bases: TGTGCCACTCGGACTAGCCCCTACAATGAGCAGTATTTT. Complete variable domain (other parts from reference TRBV15 and TRBJ2-3): DAMVIQNPRYQVTQFGKPVTLSCSQTLNHNVMYWYQQKSSQAPKLLFHYYDKDFNNEADTPDNFQSRRPNTSFCFLDIRSPGLGDTAMYLCATRTSPYNEQYFGPGTRLTVL.

There are many counts of this clonotype. The chain employs TRBV6-4 and TRBJ2-1; TRBD2 is a possible D gene (5 bases). Germline CDR1 MRHNA, CDR2 SNTAGT. CDR3 size: 13 residues. V lost 3 bases and J 5 bases, leaving 8 bases between the germline ends. The chain's CDR3 is CASSESGNNEQFF. The CDR3 coding sequence is TGTGCCAGCAGTGAAAGCGGAAACAATGAGCAGTTCTTC.

The V gene is TRBV19, the J gene TRBJ1-6; D is ambiguous. This CDR3 comprises 15 residues. CDR1 and CDR2 (germline): LNHDA, SQIVND (reference sequence). V lost 1 base and J lost 7, with 11 bases in between. The CDR3 protein is CASSIVAGGNSPLHF. As DNA, the CDR3 is TGTGCCAGTAGTATAGTGGCAGGAGGGAATTCACCCCTCCACTTT.

Concerning this clonotype itself: Its ends do not fully match the called genes, so a read error is possible. This chain links TRBV15 with TRBJ2-7, with D perhaps matching TRBD1 or TRBD2 (5 bases each). The length of the CDR3 is 16 residues. Germline lookup yields CDR1 LNHNV and CDR2 YYDKDF (reference sequence). CDR3: CATSSLAGTANYEQYF. The DNA of the CDR3 is TGCGCCACCAGCAGCTTAGCCGGGACGGCGAACTACGAGCAGTACTTC.

V is TRBV19 and J is TRBJ2-7, with 8 nucleotides matching TRBD1. Germline values: CDR1 LNHDA, CDR2 SQIVND (reference sequence). The CDR3 is 12 amino acids. J was trimmed by 6 bases and V by 5 bases; bases with no gene match: 3. The CDR3 is CASSQQGGEQYF. The CDR3 coding sequence is TGTGCCAGTAGTCAACAGGGGGGCGAGCAGTACTTC.

The chain links TRBV2 to TRBJ2-2; the D gene is possibly TRBD2 (5 bases). This CDR3 is built from 13 residues. Trimming took off 8 bases at V and 0 bases at J, with 7 bases between the two ends. Germline V gene lookup returns CDR1 SNHLY and CDR2 FYNNEI. CDR3 protein: CASGRANTGELFF. The CDR3 DNA reads as TGTGCCAGCGGGAGAGCGAACACCGGGGAGCTGTTTTTT.

V is TRBV5-4 and J is TRBJ1-3; 9 bases line up with TRBD1. Trimming cost V 6 bases and J 0 bases; bases outside gene matches: 7. This CDR3 has 16 amino acids. Germline V gene sequence: CDR1 SGHNT, CDR2 YYREEE (reference sequence). The CDR3 loop reads CASKRTGAHSGNTIYF. The CDR3 nucleotides are TGTGCCAGCAAGAGGACAGGGGCTCACTCTGGAAACACCATATATTTT.

This clonotype has a count of ten or more. The chain combines TRBV12-3 or TRBV12-4 with TRBJ1-1; 8 bases are a match to TRBD1. The CDR3 loop spans 15 amino acids. Trimming at V came to 0 bases and at J to 4 bases, leaving 4 bases not matched to a gene. The CDR3 nucleotides are TGTGCCAGCAGTTTAGCACCAGGGGGCGCCACTGAAGCTTTCTTT. It yields the protein CASSLAPGGATEAFF.

The genes are TRBV27 and TRBJ2-7, with D possibly being TRBD2 (5 bases). Germline lookup yields CDR1 MNHEY and CDR2 SMNVEV (reference sequence). CDR3 length equals 16 residues. V gave up 4 bases and J gave up 3 bases, with 19 bases separating them. CDR3 sequence reads: CASSSDWATAGYEQYF. In DNA form, the CDR3 reads TGTGCCAGCAGTTCAGACTGGGCCACGGCGGGCTACGAGCAGTACTTC.

The chain uses TRBV20-1 and TRBJ1-6; D is unresolved. The germline V gene encodes CDR1 DFQATT and CDR2 SNEGSKA (reference sequence). The germline V and J ends were trimmed by 0 bases and 7 bases, with 10 bases remaining between them. The CDR3 runs to 14 residues. As DNA, the CDR3 is TGCAGTGCTAGAGACCCTTTCGGGAATTCACCCCTCCACTTT. It yields the protein CSARDPFGNSPLHF.

The CDR3 spells CASETGTGVSQHF. CDR3 bases: TGTGCCAGCGAGACCGGGACAGGGGTGAGCCAGCATTTT. This chain uses TRBV2 with TRBJ1-5; TRBD1 matches at 10 bases. The CDR3 spans 13 residues. With V trimmed by 8 bases and J by 12 bases, 10 bases remained unmatched. Germline loops: CDR1 SNHLY, CDR2 FYNNEI.

The gene calls are TRBV7-9 and TRBJ2-7, with a tentative D call TRBD2 (6 bases). The germline V gene encodes CDR1 SEHNR and CDR2 FQNEAQ (reference sequence). The V end was cut by 7 bases, the J end by 0 bases, with 16 bases between. This CDR3 spans 15 amino acids. The CDR3 loop reads CASIPRDGSSYEQYF. The CDR3 DNA follows: TGTGCCAGCATTCCCCGAGACGGGAGCTCCTACGAGCAGTACTTC.

The chain is built from TRBV7-9 and TRBJ1-6; D is uncertain. The germline V gene has CDR1 SEHNR and CDR2 FQNEAQ (reference sequence). This CDR3 is 15 amino acids long. V was shortened by 3 bases and J by 9 bases, with 15 bases between the two germline ends. The CDR3 DNA sequence: TGTGCCAGCAGCTTGGTAGGGAATCTAAGTTCACCCCTCCACTTT. This sequence encodes CASSLVGNLSSPLHF.

V gene TRBV9 combines with J gene TRBJ2-5; no reliable D call. V dropped 0 bases and J dropped 1 base, with 10 bases sitting between them. The CDR3 sequence is 15 residues long. Germline V gene data show CDR1 as SGDLS and CDR2 as YYNGEE. The CDR3 is CASSVAAGLQETQYF. CDR3 DNA sequence: TGTGCCAGCAGCGTAGCGGCCGGGCTCCAAGAGACCCAGTACTTC.

This chain connects TRBV5-1 to TRBJ1-4; D remains ambiguous. Germline CDR1 and CDR2: SGHRS and YFSETQ. Between the trimmed V and J ends, which lost 1 base and 0 bases, there was a span of 4 bases. The length of the CDR3 is 14 residues. Written as DNA, the CDR3 is TGCGCCAGCAGCTTGACAGCAACTAATGAAAAACTGTTTTTT. Translated: CASSLTATNEKLFF.

The chain joins TRBV19 to TRBJ2-5; tentatively, D is TRBD1 (5 bases). The CDR3 contains 13 residues. The germline CDR1 and CDR2 sequences are LNHDA and SQIVND (reference sequence). V was trimmed by 5 bases and J by 1 base, leaving 8 bases between them. CDR3 sequence (DNA): TGTGCCAGTAGTGGGGCTTCCCAAGAGACCCAGTACTTC. This encodes CASSGASQETQYF.

This chain connects TRBV7-6 to TRBJ1-2; 8 bases agree with TRBD1. The CDR3 is made up of 13 amino acids. Trimming at V came to 5 bases and at J to 7 bases, leaving 6 bases not matched to a gene. The V gene's germline CDR1 is SGHVS and CDR2 FNYEAQ. The CDR3 is CASSAPGGTGYTF. In DNA form, the CDR3 reads TGTGCCAGCAGCGCCCCAGGGGGCACTGGCTACACCTTC.

In its sample, this clonotype was seen a few times. This rearrangement joins TRBV19 to TRBJ1-4, with no clear D. This CDR3 region has 14 residues. Germline CDR1 and CDR2: LNHDA and SQIVND (reference sequence). The V and J ends lost 3 bases and 4 bases respectively, with 9 bases between them. The chain's CDR3 is CASSIWLGNEKLFF. In nucleotides, the CDR3 is TGTGCCAGTAGTATTTGGCTGGGTAATGAAAAACTGTTTTTT.

This clonotype was recorded many times. The chain has TRBV20-1 and TRBJ2-1; a weak D match, TRBD1 (6 bases). The germline V and J ends were trimmed by 1 base and 0 bases, with 10 bases remaining between them. CDR1 and CDR2 from the germline V gene are DFQATT and SNEGSKA (reference sequence). The CDR3 is 15 residues long. CDR3 sequence reads: CSARGTELSYNEQFF. CDR3 DNA sequence: TGCAGTGCTAGAGGGACAGAGCTCTCCTACAATGAGCAGTTCTTC.

Concerning this clonotype: The missing conserved phenylalanine or tryptophan at the end of this CDR3 makes a read error likely. The V call is TRBV11-3, the J call TRBJ2-7; the D gene is possibly TRBD1 (6 bases). Germline values: CDR1 SGHNT, CDR2 YENEEA. The V end was cut by 1 base, the J end by 2 bases, with 12 bases between. This CDR3 comprises 15 residues. CDR3 in DNA: TGTGCCAGCAGCTTAGTGGTCGGGGACACCTACGAGCAGTACCTC. This gives the protein CASSLVVGDTYEQYL.

The chain joins TRBV14 to TRBJ2-7; 9 nucleotides match TRBD1. This CDR3 region has 15 residues. V was clipped by 1 base and J by 4 bases; unmatched bases: 5. Germline lookup yields CDR1 SGHDN and CDR2 FVKESK. CDR3 DNA: TGTGCCAGCAGCCAAGGGCGGGGACAGGGTTACGAGCAGTACTTC. Protein: CASSQGRGQGYEQYF.

The chain has TRBV6-6 and TRBJ2-1; D may be TRBD2 (6 bases). There are 15 residues in the CDR3. Trimming left V 7 bases short and J 1 base short, with 14 bases between. CDR1 and CDR2 (germline): MNHNY, SVGAGI (reference sequence). The CDR3 DNA sequence: TGTGCCAGCACCGTCGGGGGACCGTCCTACAATGAGCAGTTCTTC. Translation gives CASTVGGPSYNEQFF.

The chain couples TRBV7-2 to TRBJ2-5; D not certain. V was pared by 3 bases and J by 4 bases, with 12 bases between. The CDR3 has 14 amino acids. Germline values: CDR1 SGHTA, CDR2 FQGNSA. The CDR3 region is CASSFSAVSETQYF. The CDR3 DNA reads TGTGCCAGCAGCTTCTCAGCCGTTTCAGAGACCCAGTACTTC.

V gene TRBV25-1 combines with J gene TRBJ2-3, with 7 nucleotides matching TRBD2. Germline-derived CDR1 and CDR2 are MGHDK and SYGVNS. The CDR3 loop spans 14 amino acids. Losses at the gene ends were 3 bases for V and 10 bases for J; bases not matched to a gene: 10. The CDR3 nucleotides read TGTGCCAGCAGTGAGCCCGGACTAGTAAGTGCGCAGTATTTT. It translates to CASSEPGLVSAQYF. The variable domain in full, with the rest retrieved from reference TRBV25-1 and TRBJ2-3, is EADIYQTPRYLVIGTGKKITLECSQTMGHDKMYWYQQDPGMELHLIHYSYGVNSTEKGDLSSESTVSRIRTEHFPLTLESARPSHTSQYLCASSEPGLVSAQYFGPGTRLTVL.

The chain employs TRBV20-1 and TRBJ2-1; 7 bases line up with TRBD2. Germline loops: CDR1 DFQATT, CDR2 SNEGSKA (reference sequence). V shed 2 bases, J shed 2 bases, and the junction held 12 bases outside the gene matches. CDR3 size: 17 residues. The CDR3 loop is CSARHPVGGGAYNEQFF. The CDR3 coding sequence is TGCAGTGCTAGACATCCCGTGGGGGGAGGGGCCTACAATGAGCAGTTCTTC.

CDR3 loop: CRFIGRNYSNQPQHF. In DNA form, the CDR3 reads TGCAGGTTTATCGGGCGAAATTATAGCAATCAGCCCCAGCATTTT. The chain carries TRBV29-1 and TRBJ1-5, with no clear D. This CDR3 has 15 residues. Germline CDR1 and CDR2: SQVTM and ANQGSEA.

The chain couples TRBV2 to TRBJ1-2, with 9 bases identical to TRBD1. The V segment lost 6 bases and the J segment 8 bases; nucleotides outside the gene matches: 10. Germline V CDR1 and CDR2: SNHLY, FYNNEI. The CDR3 covers 14 residues. The chain's CDR3 is CASRRGTGTEGYTF. The CDR3 coding sequence is TGTGCCAGCAGACGGGGGACAGGGACGGAGGGCTACACCTTC.

The count of this clonotype is one. V gene TRBV25-1 combines with J gene TRBJ1-1; no firm D call. This CDR3 comprises 14 residues. Germline V gene data show CDR1 as MGHDK and CDR2 as SYGVNS. V lost 2 bases and J 5 bases, leaving 12 bases between the germline ends. The CDR3 bases are TGTGCCAGCAGTGAAATGGGCTCGCCGACTGAAGCTTTCTTT. Its translation: CASSEMGSPTEAFF.

The V gene is TRBV11-1, the J gene TRBJ2-7; 11 bases fit TRBD2. This CDR3 is built from 16 residues. V gave up 4 bases and J gave up 3 bases; unmatched junction bases: 8. Germline CDR1 is SGHAT and CDR2 is FQDESV (reference sequence). Here the CDR3 reads CASSSVTSGTDYEQYF. CDR3 DNA sequence: TGTGCCAGCAGCTCTGTGACTAGCGGGACTGACTACGAGCAGTACTTC.